The 23 T cell receptor beta chains listed next were all sequenced from one sample in a study of shared clonotypes between healthy human individuals (dated by TCRdb to about 2020). The receptor library was made with the immunoSEQ multiplex PCR assay. TCRdb re-hosts the immuneACCESS table, in-frame sequences only. Its copies lack some clones; in the studies checked, an unresolved V gene accounts for under half of them, and the cause for the rest is not known. This sample gives millions of clones in total; roughly 94% of them show up just once. 0.1% to 0.15% of the sample is held by the ten biggest clonotypes. The sample comprised naive CD4+ T cells sorted from blood. The sample's cell subset or site label is to be understood as: CD45RA+ positively selected. The receptor set was obtained from a man aged 18 to 30 in good health.

The chain has TRBV30 and TRBJ1-1, with 8 bases lining up with TRBD1. Trimming at V came to 3 bases and at J to 3 bases, leaving 6 bases not matched to a gene. The CDR3 runs 14 residues. Germline CDR1 reads GTSNPN; CDR2 reads SVGIG (reference sequence). CDR3 in amino acids: CAWRVRTGHTEAFF. CDR3 bases: TGTGCCTGGAGGGTGAGGACAGGGCACACTGAAGCTTTCTTT.

V and J are TRBV7-2 and TRBJ1-1; the match to TRBD1 covers 7 bases. This CDR3 region has 14 residues. Germline CDR1 SGHTA, CDR2 FQGNSA. Trimming removed 8 bases from V and 1 base from J; junction bases left unmatched: 7. The CDR3 spells CASVPGQRNTEAFF. In nucleotides, the CDR3 is TGTGCCAGCGTACCGGGACAGCGGAACACTGAAGCTTTCTTT.

V and J are TRBV29-1 and TRBJ1-2, with TRBD1 matching over 7 bases. The CDR3 sequence is 12 residues long. Germline V gene data show CDR1 as SQVTM and CDR2 as ANQGSEA. V was pared by 7 bases and J by 7 bases, with 9 bases of the junction left unmatched. The CDR3 region is CSEGDRAGGYTF. CDR3 coding DNA: TGCAGCGAAGGAGACAGGGCAGGTGGCTACACCTTC.

This rearrangement joins TRBV7-2 to TRBJ1-2; D possibly corresponds to TRBD1 (6 bases). V gave up 6 bases and J gave up 0 bases, with 11 bases separating them. Germline values: CDR1 SGHTA, CDR2 FQGNSA. The CDR3 length is 14 residues. The CDR3 DNA reads TGTGCCAGCAGGCCGGACAGTCCTAACTATGGCTACACCTTC. It yields the protein CASRPDSPNYGYTF.

The gene calls are TRBV25-1 and TRBJ1-2; unclear D gene. Germline V gene lookup returns CDR1 MGHDK and CDR2 SYGVNS. Trimming took 2 bases from V and 2 from J, leaving 9 bases between them. This CDR3 contains 14 residues. The CDR3 DNA is TGTGCCAGCAGTGAAAAGGGCTGGAACTATGGCTACACCTTC. Amino acid sequence: CASSEKGWNYGYTF.

The chain uses TRBV4-1 and TRBJ1-3; no clear D gene. Germline CDR1 MGHRA, CDR2 YSYEKL. Trimming removed 1 base from V and 1 base from J, with 20 bases in between. This CDR3 region has 19 residues. In DNA form, the CDR3 reads TGCGCCAGCAGCCAAGGGGATCCTGGGCAGAGGTCTTCTGGAAACACCATATATTTT. It specifies CASSQGDPGQRSSGNTIYF.

Written as DNA, the CDR3 is TGTGCCAGCAGTGGGACAGGGTCTTACGAGCAGTACTTC. This codes for CASSGTGSYEQYF. The chain has TRBV5-6 and TRBJ2-7, with TRBD1 identical over 9 bases. The CDR3 has 13 amino acids. The ends lost 5 bases at V and 4 bases at J; junction bases unmatched: 4. CDR1 and CDR2 (germline): SGHDT, YYEEEE.

The CDR3 DNA reads TGTGCCAGCAGTTTATCTAACAGGGGGCGCTGGGGAGATACGCAGTATTTT. It specifies CASSLSNRGRWGDTQYF. The chain links TRBV28 to TRBJ2-3, with TRBD1 matching over 9 bases. Germline CDR1 and CDR2: MDHEN and SYDVKM. The trim removed 1 base at V and 5 bases at J, leaving 10 bases unmatched. The CDR3 has 17 amino acids.

The chain recombines TRBV7-9 with TRBJ2-5, with D possibly TRBD1 on 5 matching bases. CDR3 length equals 14 residues. Trimming stripped 5 bases from V and 0 bases from J, with 10 bases between. Germline V CDR1 and CDR2: SEHNR, FQNEAQ (reference sequence). The CDR3 DNA reads as TGTGCCAGCAGCATTCGACAGAACCAAGAGACCCAGTACTTC. This codes for CASSIRQNQETQYF.

The V and J genes are TRBV10-3 and TRBJ2-2, with 9 bases fitting TRBD1. The CDR3 consists of 14 residues. The germline CDR1 and CDR2 sequences are ENHRY and SYGVKD. V dropped 7 bases and J dropped 3; count of bases not matched to a gene: 3. The CDR3 spells CAIKRTGDTGELFF. In nucleotides, the CDR3 is TGTGCCATCAAAAGGACAGGGGACACCGGGGAGCTGTTTTTT.

Concerning this clone: Other nucleotide sequences from this sample produce the same CDR3. The chain couples TRBV9 to TRBJ1-1; D gene unclear. CDR1 and CDR2 from the germline V gene are SGDLS and YYNGEE. There are 15 residues in the CDR3. The V end lost 0 bases, the J end lost 1 base, and 10 bases lay between the germline ends. CDR3 loop: CASSVEGGRNTEAFF. DNA for the CDR3: TGTGCCAGCAGCGTAGAGGGTGGCAGGAACACTGAAGCTTTCTTT.

The DNA for the CDR3 is TGTGCCAGCAGTGAAGTAAGGGGGTTAGTCAATCAGCCCCAGCATTTT. It specifies CASSEVRGLVNQPQHF. The genes are TRBV6-1 and TRBJ1-5; the D gene is possibly TRBD1 (6 bases). Trimming stripped 1 base from V and 3 bases from J, with 13 bases between. Germline CDR1 MNHNS, CDR2 SASEGT. CDR3 length: 16 residues.

The rearrangement links TRBV5-1 to TRBJ1-6; 7 nucleotides align to TRBD1. V lost 4 bases, J lost 8 bases, and 12 bases stayed unmatched. Germline V gene lookup returns CDR1 SGHRS and CDR2 YFSETQ. The CDR3 consists of 16 residues. Written as DNA, the CDR3 is TGCGCCAGCAGCCCAGGTGGGACAGACAGCTATTCACCCCTCCACTTT. Protein sequence: CASSPGGTDSYSPLHF. Combining the CDR3 with reference TRBV5-1 and TRBJ1-6 gives the whole variable domain KAGVTQTPRYLIKTRGQQVTLSCSPISGHRSVSWYQQTPGQGLQFLFEYFSETQRNKGNFPGRFSGRQFSNSRSEMNVSTLELGDSALYLCASSPGGTDSYSPLHFGNGTRLTVT.

The V gene is TRBV7-2, the J gene TRBJ2-3; 11 bases are shared with TRBD1. The CDR3 is made up of 16 amino acids. CDR1 and CDR2 (germline): SGHTA, FQGNSA. J lost 2 bases, V lost 4 bases, and 5 bases had no gene match. The CDR3 here is CASSSGTGGATDTQYF. CDR3 coding DNA: TGTGCCAGCAGCTCGGGGACAGGGGGGGCCACAGATACGCAGTATTTT.

This chain links TRBV11-2 with TRBJ2-1; D is unresolved. This CDR3 has 15 residues. Germline-derived CDR1 and CDR2 are SGHAT and FQNNGV. V was shortened by 4 bases and J by 0 bases, with 10 bases between the two germline ends. The CDR3 reads CASSSSGYSYNEQFF. As DNA, the CDR3 is TGTGCCAGCAGCTCTTCAGGATACTCCTACAATGAGCAGTTCTTC. The whole variable domain, filled in from reference TRBV11-2 and TRBJ2-1, reads EAGVAQSPRYKIIEKRQSVAFWCNPISGHATLYWYQQILGQGPKLLIQFQNNGVVDDSQLPKDRFSAERLKGVDSTLKIQPAKLEDSAVYLCASSSSGYSYNEQFFGPGTRLTVL.

This sequence joins TRBV6-1 and TRBJ2-7; no reliable D call. Germline CDR1 and CDR2: MNHNS and SASEGT. The CDR3 length is 16 residues. The V and J ends lost 2 bases and 0 bases respectively, with 14 bases between them. CDR3 nucleotides: TGTGCCAGCAGTGAATTTCGGACGGTTAGCTCCTACGAGCAGTACTTC. It translates to CASSEFRTVSSYEQYF.

The chain links TRBV12-5 to TRBJ2-6; D unclear. V lost 6 bases and J 1 base, leaving 7 bases between the germline ends. Germline V gene data show CDR1 as LGHNT and CDR2 as FRNRAP. The CDR3 is made up of 14 amino acids. The CDR3 DNA sequence: TGTGCTAGTGGGGTTAAATCTGGGGCCAACGTCCTGACTTTC. Translation: CASGVKSGANVLTF.

The V gene is TRBV6-4, the J gene TRBJ2-1, with D uncertain. CDR1 is MRHNA, CDR2 SNTAGT, per germline. The CDR3 consists of 15 residues. The germline V and J ends were trimmed by 4 bases and 2 bases, with 12 bases remaining between them. The CDR3 loop is CASSAELGPYNEQFF. The CDR3, as DNA: TGTGCCAGCAGTGCGGAGCTGGGCCCCTACAATGAGCAGTTCTTC.

The J gene is TRBJ2-3, the V gene TRBV2; D gene ambiguous. Germline loops: CDR1 SNHLY, CDR2 FYNNEI. V lost 7 bases and J 0 bases, leaving 20 bases between the germline ends. The CDR3 has 17 residues. DNA of the CDR3: TGTGCCAGCAAGCTTTGGCTGGACCTCACTAGCACAGATACGCAGTATTTT. Residues: CASKLWLDLTSTDTQYF. The entire variable domain, with the rest obtained from reference TRBV2 and TRBJ2-3, is as follows: EPEVTQTPSHQVTQMGQEVILRCVPISNHLYFYWYRQILGQKVEFLVSFYNNEISEKSEIFDDQFSVERPDGSNFTLKIRSTKLEDSAMYFCASKLWLDLTSTDTQYFGPGTRLTVL.

The chain is built from TRBV5-1 and TRBJ2-5; 8 bases are a match to TRBD1. J was trimmed by 7 bases and V by 4 bases; bases with no gene match: 9. The CDR3 is 14 residues long. CDR1 is SGHRS, CDR2 YFSETQ, per germline. CDR3 DNA: TGCGCCAGCAGCGCGGGACAGGCAAGCGGGACCCAGTACTTC. Translated: CASSAGQASGTQYF.

The chain joins TRBV2 to TRBJ2-2; unclear D gene. The V and J ends lost 4 bases and 2 bases respectively, with 11 bases between them. The CDR3 loop spans 15 amino acids. The V gene's germline CDR1 is SNHLY and CDR2 FYNNEI. The CDR3 DNA sequence: TGTGCCAGCAGTGTTTGGCAGGTTAACACCGGGGAGCTGTTTTTT. Encoded protein: CASSVWQVNTGELFF.

This chain links TRBV28 with TRBJ2-7; D call uncertain. This CDR3 comprises 13 residues. Trimming removed 5 bases at V and 2 bases at J, with 10 bases between. Germline CDR1 is MDHEN and CDR2 is SYDVKM. In nucleotides, the CDR3 is TGTGCCAGCAGTCCCCCGCGGACCTACGAGCAGTACTTC. It encodes CASSPPRTYEQYF.

This chain joins TRBV30 and TRBJ1-6, with 7 bases that match TRBD1. V trimming: 5 bases; J trimming: 11 bases; junction bases outside the gene matches: 6. CDR1 and CDR2 from the germline V gene are GTSNPN and SVGIG (reference sequence). The CDR3 length is 12 residues. The CDR3 DNA follows: TGTGCCTGGGCAGGGGGTGAAACACCCCTCCACTTT. Translation gives CAWAGGETPLHF.